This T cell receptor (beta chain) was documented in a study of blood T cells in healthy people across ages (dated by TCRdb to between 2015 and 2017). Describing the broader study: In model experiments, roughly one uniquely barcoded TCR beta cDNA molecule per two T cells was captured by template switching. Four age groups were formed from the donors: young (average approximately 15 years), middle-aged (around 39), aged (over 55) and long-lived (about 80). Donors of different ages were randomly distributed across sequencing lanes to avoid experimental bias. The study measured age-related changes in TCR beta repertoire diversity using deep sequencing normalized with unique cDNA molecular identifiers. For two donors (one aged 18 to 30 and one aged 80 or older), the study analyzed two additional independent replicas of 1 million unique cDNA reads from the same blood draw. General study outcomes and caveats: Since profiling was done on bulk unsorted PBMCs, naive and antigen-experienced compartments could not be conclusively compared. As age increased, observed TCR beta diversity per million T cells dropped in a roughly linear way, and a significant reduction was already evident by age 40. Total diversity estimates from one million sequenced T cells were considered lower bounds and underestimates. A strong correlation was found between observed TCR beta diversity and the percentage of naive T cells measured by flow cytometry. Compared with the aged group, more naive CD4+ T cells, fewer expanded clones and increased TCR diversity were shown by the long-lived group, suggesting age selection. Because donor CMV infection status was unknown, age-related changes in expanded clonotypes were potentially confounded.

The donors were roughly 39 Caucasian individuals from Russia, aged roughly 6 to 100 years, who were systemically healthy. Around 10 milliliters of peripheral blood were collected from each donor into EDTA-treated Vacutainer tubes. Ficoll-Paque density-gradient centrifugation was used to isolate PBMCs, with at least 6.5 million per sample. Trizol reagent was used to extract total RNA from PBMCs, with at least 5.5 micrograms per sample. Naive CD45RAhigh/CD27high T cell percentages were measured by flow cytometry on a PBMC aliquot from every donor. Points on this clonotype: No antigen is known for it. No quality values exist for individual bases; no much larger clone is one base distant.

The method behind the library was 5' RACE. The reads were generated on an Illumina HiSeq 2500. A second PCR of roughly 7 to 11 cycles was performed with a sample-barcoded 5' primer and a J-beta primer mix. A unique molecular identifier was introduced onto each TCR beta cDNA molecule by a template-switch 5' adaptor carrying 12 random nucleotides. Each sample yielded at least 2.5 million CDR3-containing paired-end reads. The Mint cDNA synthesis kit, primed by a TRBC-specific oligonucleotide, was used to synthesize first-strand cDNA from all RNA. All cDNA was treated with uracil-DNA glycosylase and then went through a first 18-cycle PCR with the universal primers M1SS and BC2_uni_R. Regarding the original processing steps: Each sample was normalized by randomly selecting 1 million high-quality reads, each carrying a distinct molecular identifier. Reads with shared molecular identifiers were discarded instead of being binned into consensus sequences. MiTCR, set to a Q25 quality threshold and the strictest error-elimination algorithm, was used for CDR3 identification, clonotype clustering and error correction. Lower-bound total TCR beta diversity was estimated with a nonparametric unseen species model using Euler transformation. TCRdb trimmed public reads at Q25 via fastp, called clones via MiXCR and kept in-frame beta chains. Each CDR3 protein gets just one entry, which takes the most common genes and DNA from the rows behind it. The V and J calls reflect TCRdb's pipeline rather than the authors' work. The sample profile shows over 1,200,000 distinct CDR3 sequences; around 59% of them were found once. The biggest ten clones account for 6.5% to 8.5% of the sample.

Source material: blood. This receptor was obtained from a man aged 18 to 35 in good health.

The CDR3 reads CAISESTVRDTGELFF. The DNA sequence is as follows: TGTGCCATCAGTGAGTCTACGGTTAGGGACACCGGGGAGCTGTTTTTT. The chain joins TRBV10-3 to TRBJ2-2, with the identity of the D gene unclear. The CDR3, cysteine through phenylalanine, is 16 amino acids long. Just the 48-base CDR3 DNA is kept, in frame starting at base 1. V is reduced by 0 bases and J by 3 bases, leaving a spacing of 11 bases between them. Reading the germline V gene gives CDR1 ENHRY and CDR2 SYGVKD.